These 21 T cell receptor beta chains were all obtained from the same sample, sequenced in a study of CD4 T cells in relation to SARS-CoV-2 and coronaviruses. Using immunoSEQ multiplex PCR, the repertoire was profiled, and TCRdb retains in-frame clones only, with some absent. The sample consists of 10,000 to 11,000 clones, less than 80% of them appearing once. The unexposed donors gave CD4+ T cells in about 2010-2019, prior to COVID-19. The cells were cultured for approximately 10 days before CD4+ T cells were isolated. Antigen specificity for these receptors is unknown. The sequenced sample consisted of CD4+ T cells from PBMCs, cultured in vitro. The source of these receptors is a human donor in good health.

CDR3 in amino acids: CASSRSLGTDTQYF. In DNA, the CDR3 is TGTGCCAGCTCACGGTCTCTGGGCACAGATACGCAGTATTTT. This chain joins TRBV18 and TRBJ2-3; no clear D gene. Germline-derived CDR1 and CDR2 are KGHSH and LQKENI. CDR3 length equals 14 residues. V lost 4 bases to trimming and J lost 1 base, with 9 bases between them.

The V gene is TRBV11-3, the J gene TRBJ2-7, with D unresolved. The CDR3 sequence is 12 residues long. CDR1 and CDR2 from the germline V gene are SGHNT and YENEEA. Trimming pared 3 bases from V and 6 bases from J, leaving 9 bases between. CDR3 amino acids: CASSLDGVEQYF. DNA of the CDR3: TGTGCCAGCAGCTTGGATGGGGTCGAGCAGTACTTC.

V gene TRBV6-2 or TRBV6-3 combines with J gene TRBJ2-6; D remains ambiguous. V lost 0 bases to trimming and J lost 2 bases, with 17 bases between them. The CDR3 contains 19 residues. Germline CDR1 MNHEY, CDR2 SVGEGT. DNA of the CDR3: TGTGCCAGCAGTTACTCATCCCGTAAGGGCGCACCTGGGGCCAACGTCCTGACTTTC. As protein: CASSYSSRKGAPGANVLTF.

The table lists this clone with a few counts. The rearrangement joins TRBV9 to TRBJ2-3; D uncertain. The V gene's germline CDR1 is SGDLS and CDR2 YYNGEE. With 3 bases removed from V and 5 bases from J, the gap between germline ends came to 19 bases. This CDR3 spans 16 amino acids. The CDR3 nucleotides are TGTGCCAGCAGCGCCGCCGGGCGAGTAGGTGTAGATACGCAGTATTTT. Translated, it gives CASSAAGRVGVDTQYF.

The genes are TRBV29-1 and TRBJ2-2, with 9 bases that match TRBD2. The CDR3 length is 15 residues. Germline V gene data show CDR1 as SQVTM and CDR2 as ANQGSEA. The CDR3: CSGLGAGGPGGELFF. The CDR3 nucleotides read TGCAGTGGACTTGGGGCGGGGGGGCCGGGCGGGGAGCTGTTTTTT.

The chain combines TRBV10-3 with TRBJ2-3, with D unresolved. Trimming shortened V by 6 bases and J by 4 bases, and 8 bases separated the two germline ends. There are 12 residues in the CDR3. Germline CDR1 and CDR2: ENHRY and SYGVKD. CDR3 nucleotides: TGTGCCATCAGAGAGACACCAGATACGCAGTATTTT. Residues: CAIRETPDTQYF.

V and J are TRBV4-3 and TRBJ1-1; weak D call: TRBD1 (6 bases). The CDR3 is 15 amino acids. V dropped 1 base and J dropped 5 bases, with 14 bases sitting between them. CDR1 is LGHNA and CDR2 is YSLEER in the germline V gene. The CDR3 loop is CASSQGPITGTEAFF. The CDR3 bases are TGCGCCAGCAGCCAAGGGCCAATAACAGGGACTGAAGCTTTCTTT.

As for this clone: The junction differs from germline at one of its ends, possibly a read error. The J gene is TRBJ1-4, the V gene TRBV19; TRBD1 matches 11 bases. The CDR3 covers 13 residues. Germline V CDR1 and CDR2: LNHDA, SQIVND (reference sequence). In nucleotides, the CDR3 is TGTGCCAGTAGTCCCGGGACAGGGGGAAACCCCGAATTT. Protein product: CASSPGTGGNPEF. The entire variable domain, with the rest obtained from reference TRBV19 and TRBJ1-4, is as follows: DGGITQSPKYLFRKEGQNVTLSCEQNLNHDAMYWYRQDPGQGLRLIYYSQIVNDFQKGDIAEGYSVSREKKESFPLTVTSAQKNPTAFYLCASSPGTGGNPEFGSGTQLSVL.

CDR3 sequence (DNA): TGTGCCAGCAGCGCCGGGGGGGGACCCAACTCTGGAAACACCATATATTTT. This translates into CASSAGGGPNSGNTIYF. V is TRBV9 and J is TRBJ1-3; weak D call: TRBD1 (5 bases). The CDR3 is made up of 17 amino acids. Germline V gene data show CDR1 as SGDLS and CDR2 as YYNGEE. V lost 3 bases, J lost 0 bases, and 16 bases lay in between. The full variable domain, in which reference TRBV9 and TRBJ1-3 provide the parts outside the CDR3, is DSGVTQTPKHLITATGQRVTLRCSPRSGDLSVYWYQQSLDQGLQFLIQYYNGEERAKGNILERFSAQQFPDLHSELNLSSLELGDSALYFCASSAGGGPNSGNTIYFGEGSWLTVV.

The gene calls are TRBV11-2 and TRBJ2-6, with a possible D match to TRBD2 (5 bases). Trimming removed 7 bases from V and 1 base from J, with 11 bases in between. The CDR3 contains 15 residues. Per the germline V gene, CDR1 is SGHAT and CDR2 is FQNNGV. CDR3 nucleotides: TGTGCCAGCACTTTTCGGGATTCTGGGGCCAACGTCCTGACTTTC. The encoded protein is CASTFRDSGANVLTF.

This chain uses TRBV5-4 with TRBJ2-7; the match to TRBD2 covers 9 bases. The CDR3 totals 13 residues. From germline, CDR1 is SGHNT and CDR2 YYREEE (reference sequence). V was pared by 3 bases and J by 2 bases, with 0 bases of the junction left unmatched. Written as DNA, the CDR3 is TGTGCCAGCAGCTCTAGCGGGGCCTACGAGCAGTACTTC. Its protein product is CASSSSGAYEQYF. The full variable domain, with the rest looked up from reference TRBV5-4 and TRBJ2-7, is ETGVTQSPTHLIKTRGQQVTLRCSSQSGHNTVSWYQQALGQGPQFIFQYYREEENGRGNFPPRFSGLQFPNYSSELNVNALELDDSALYLCASSSSGAYEQYFGPGTRLTVT.

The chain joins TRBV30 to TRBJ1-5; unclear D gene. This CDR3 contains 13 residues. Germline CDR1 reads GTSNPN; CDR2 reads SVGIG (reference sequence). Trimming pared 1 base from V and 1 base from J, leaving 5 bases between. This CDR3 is CAWSGGSNQPQHF. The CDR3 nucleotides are TGTGCCTGGAGTGGAGGGAGCAATCAGCCCCAGCATTTT.

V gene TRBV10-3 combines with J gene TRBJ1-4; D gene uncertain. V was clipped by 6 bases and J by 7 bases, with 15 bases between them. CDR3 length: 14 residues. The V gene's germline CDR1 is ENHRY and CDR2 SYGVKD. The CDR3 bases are TGTGCCATCAGACCCCCAGGAACCGGTGAAAAACTGTTTTTT. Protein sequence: CAIRPPGTGEKLFF.

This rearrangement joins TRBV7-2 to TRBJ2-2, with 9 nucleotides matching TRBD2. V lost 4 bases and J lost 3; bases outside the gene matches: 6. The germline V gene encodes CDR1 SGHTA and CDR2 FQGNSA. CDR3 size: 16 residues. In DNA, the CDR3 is TGTGCCAGCAGCTCGATAGCGGGAGCGGACACCGGGGAGCTGTTTTTT. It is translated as CASSSIAGADTGELFF.

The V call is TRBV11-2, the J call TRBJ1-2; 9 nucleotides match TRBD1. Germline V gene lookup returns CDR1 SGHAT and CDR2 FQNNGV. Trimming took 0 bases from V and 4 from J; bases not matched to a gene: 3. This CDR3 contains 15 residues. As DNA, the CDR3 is TGTGCCAGCAGCTTAGACCGGGACAGGGCCTATGGCTACACCTTC. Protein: CASSLDRDRAYGYTF.

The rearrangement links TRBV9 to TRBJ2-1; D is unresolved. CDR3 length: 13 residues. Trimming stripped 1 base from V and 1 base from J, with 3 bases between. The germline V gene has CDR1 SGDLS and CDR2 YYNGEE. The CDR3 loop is CASSVQSYNEQFF. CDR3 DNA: TGTGCCAGCAGCGTACAATCCTACAATGAGCAGTTCTTC.

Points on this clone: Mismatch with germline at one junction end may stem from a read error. CDR3 nucleotides: TGTGCCAGCAGTTTAAATGGAAGAACTTCTGTGCTCTTC. This gives the protein CASSLNGRTSVLF. The V call is TRBV12-3 or TRBV12-4, the J call TRBJ2-1; D is unclear. This CDR3 has 13 amino acids.

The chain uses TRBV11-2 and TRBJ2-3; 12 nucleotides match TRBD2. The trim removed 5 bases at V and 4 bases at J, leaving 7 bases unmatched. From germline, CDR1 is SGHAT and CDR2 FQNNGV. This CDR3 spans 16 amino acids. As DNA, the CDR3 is TGTGCCAGCAGCCCGCTAGCGGGGGGGTACTCAGATACGCAGTATTTT. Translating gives CASSPLAGGYSDTQYF.

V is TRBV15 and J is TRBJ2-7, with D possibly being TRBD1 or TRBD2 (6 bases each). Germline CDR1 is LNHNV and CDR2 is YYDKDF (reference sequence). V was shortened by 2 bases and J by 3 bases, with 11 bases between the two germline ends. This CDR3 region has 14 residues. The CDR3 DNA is TGTGCCACCAGCAGAAACAAGGGGGGCTACGAGCAGTACTTC. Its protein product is CATSRNKGGYEQYF.

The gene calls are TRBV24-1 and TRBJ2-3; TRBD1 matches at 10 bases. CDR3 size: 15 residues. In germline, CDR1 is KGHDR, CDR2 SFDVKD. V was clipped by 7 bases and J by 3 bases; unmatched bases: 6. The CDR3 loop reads CATSAGQGVTDTQYF. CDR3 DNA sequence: TGTGCCACCAGCGCCGGACAGGGGGTGACAGATACGCAGTATTTT.

CDR3 DNA: TGCAGCGTTGGGAGTAGCGGGAGTACCTCGTGGGCCAAAAACATTCAGTACTTC. Amino acid sequence: CSVGSSGSTSWAKNIQYF. The rearrangement joins TRBV29-1 to TRBJ2-4, with 9 bases identical to TRBD2. This CDR3 is 18 amino acids long. CDR1 SQVTM and CDR2 ANQGSEA come from the germline V gene. The V gene end was trimmed by 4 bases and the J gene end by 1 base; junction bases not matched to a gene: 14. The entire variable domain, with the rest obtained from reference TRBV29-1 and TRBJ2-4, is as follows: SAVISQKPSRDICQRGTSLTIQCQVDSQVTMMFWYRQQPGQSLTLIATANQGSEATYESGFVIDKFPISRPNLTFSTLTVSNMSPEDSSIYLCSVGSSGSTSWAKNIQYFGAGTRLSVL.